This is a list of T cell receptor beta chains from one sample in a study of cytomegalovirus exposure and HLA in healthy donors. TCRdb's table, derived via immunoSEQ multiplex PCR, lists solely in-frame clones and lacks some. The top ten hold 2.5% to 3.5% of the sample, which has roughly 120,000 clones, 79% seen once. The material sequenced was PBMCs. These receptors originate from a woman aged 18-30 years in good health and CMV-seropositive. Each CDR3 is given with its conserved first and last residue. The order of the fields is D gene, CDR3 length, J gene, clone size, V gene, CDR3 DNA, CDR3 protein. D genes are given only for firm matches. Size is stated for part of the rows, as once, few or many counts, or as a class when the clone is expanded.

>NA|13|TRBJ1-1|NA|TRBV6-1
TGTGCCAGCAGTGCGGTAATGAACACTGAAGCTTTCTTT
CASSAVMNTEAFF
>TRBD2|14|TRBJ2-7|NA|TRBV25-1
TGTGCCAGCACTTCTAGCGGGACCGTCTGGGAGCAGTACTTC
CASTSSGTVWEQYF
>NA|13|TRBJ1-1|NA|TRBV28
TGTGCCAGCAGTTTATCCCCGGGTCCAGAAGCTTTCTTT
CASSLSPGPEAFF
>TRBD2|15|TRBJ2-3|NA|TRBV6-4
TGTGCCAGCAGTGGACTAGCGGGAGAATTGGATACGCAGTATTTT
CASSGLAGELDTQYF
>TRBD1|13|TRBJ2-7|few|TRBV10-3
TGTGCCCTCCGACAGGGGGACGGCTACGAGCAGTACTTC
CALRQGDGYEQYF
>NA|14|TRBJ1-5|NA|TRBV9
TGTGCCAGCAGCCCCTTAGCGGGCAATCAGCCCCAGCATTTT
CASSPLAGNQPQHF
>TRBD1|17|TRBJ2-5|NA|TRBV9
TGTGCCAGCAGCGTAGGAGGAGGAACGAGGGGGCTGGAGACCCAGTACTTC
CASSVGGGTRGLETQYF
>NA|13|TRBJ2-7|NA|TRBV5-4
TGTGCCAGCAGCCGGGTCGAAGACTACGAGCAGTACTTC
CASSRVEDYEQYF
>NA|14|TRBJ2-1|few|TRBV5-1
TGCGCCAGCGGCGCTGCGGGCCGAGACAATGAGCAGTTCTTC
CASGAAGRDNEQFF
>TRBD2|15|TRBJ2-5|NA|TRBV6-5
TGTGCCAGCACCTTACTAGCGGGAGGGGGAGAGACCCAGTACTTC
CASTLLAGGGETQYF
>NA|16|TRBJ2-2|NA|TRBV28
TGTGCCAGCAGTTTATTTAAGGGGGACCGCGGCGGGGAGCTGTTTTTT
CASSLFKGDRGGELFF
>NA|14|TRBJ2-1|NA|TRBV5-4
TGTGCCAGCAACGGGAGACAGGGTCGGGATGAGCAGTTCTTC
CASNGRQGRDEQFF
>TRBD2|17|TRBJ2-1|NA|TRBV7-6
TGTGCCAGCAGCTTTTTAGCGGGAGAGGGGGCCTACAATGAGCAGTTCTTC
CASSFLAGEGAYNEQFF
>TRBD1|14|TRBJ1-1|few|TRBV7-2
TGTGCCAGCAGCCAGGGGGGTTGGAACACTGAAGCTTTCTTT
CASSQGGWNTEAFF
>NA|11|TRBJ2-7|NA|TRBV20-1
TGCAGGGTGGAGGGAGAGGACGAGCAGTACTTC
CRVEGEDEQYF
>NA|12|TRBJ1-2|NA|TRBV7-2
TGTGCCAGCAGCTTTCAGGGGTTTGGCTACACCTTC
CASSFQGFGYTF
>NA|15|TRBJ2-2|NA|TRBV19
TGTGCCACGATCGAGGGAATGTTTAGCACCGGGGAGCTGTTTTTT
CATIEGMFSTGELFF
>NA|11|TRBJ1-1|NA|TRBV2
TGTGCCAGCAGGAGGGACACTGAAGCTTTCTTT
CASRRDTEAFF
>NA|15|TRBJ1-6|NA|TRBV9
TGTGCCAGCAGCGTAGAGGGGGGGCTTAATTCACCCCTCCACTTT
CASSVEGGLNSPLHF
>NA|13|TRBJ1-5|NA|TRBV2
TGTGCCATCGCGCAGGAGGCCTATCAGCCCCAGCATTTT
CAIAQEAYQPQHF
>TRBD1|15|TRBJ1-5|NA|TRBV5-1
TGCGCCAGCAGCGCGACAGGGGGCGGCGATCAGCCCCAGCATTTT
CASSATGGGDQPQHF
>NA|14|TRBJ1-1|NA|TRBV10-1
TGCGCCAGCAGTGACGGGGAGATGAACACTGAAGCTTTCTTT
CASSDGEMNTEAFF